This paragraph reports one TCR beta chain. This sample was taken from a study of response to subunit inactivated influenza vaccine. TCRdb analysed the RT-PCR reads with MiXCR anew, one entry per CDR3 protein. The sample lists 500,000 to 550,000 distinct CDR3 sequences, roughly 25% occurring once. CDR3 length: 13 amino acids. With V trimmed by 8 bases and J by 7 bases, 5 bases remained unmatched. Another study also made use of these data, one on T cells expressing NK-cell markers. This second study says: Beta-chain TCR cDNA was generated via 5'RACE template switching with UMIs. Researchers got TCR beta repertoires out of sorted CD3+CD56+NKG2C+, CD3+CD56+NKG2C- and CD3+CD56-NKG2C+ T cells. Within the sequenced cohort of eight donors, seven exhibited HCMV seropositivity and one was seronegative. These clonotypes additionally ranked first within the CD3+CD56-NKG2C+ fraction of a few donors.

Sequences were derived from CD4+ T cells sorted from PBMCs, sampled roughly 12 days after vaccination. The chain combines TRBV12-3 or TRBV12-4 with TRBJ2-1, with 10 bases that match TRBD2. This TCR derives from a man over 45 who received an inactivated influenza vaccine. The CDR3 protein is CASSSGSFNEQFF. CDR3 in DNA: TGTGCCAGCTCTAGCGGGAGTTTTAATGAGCAGTTCTTC.